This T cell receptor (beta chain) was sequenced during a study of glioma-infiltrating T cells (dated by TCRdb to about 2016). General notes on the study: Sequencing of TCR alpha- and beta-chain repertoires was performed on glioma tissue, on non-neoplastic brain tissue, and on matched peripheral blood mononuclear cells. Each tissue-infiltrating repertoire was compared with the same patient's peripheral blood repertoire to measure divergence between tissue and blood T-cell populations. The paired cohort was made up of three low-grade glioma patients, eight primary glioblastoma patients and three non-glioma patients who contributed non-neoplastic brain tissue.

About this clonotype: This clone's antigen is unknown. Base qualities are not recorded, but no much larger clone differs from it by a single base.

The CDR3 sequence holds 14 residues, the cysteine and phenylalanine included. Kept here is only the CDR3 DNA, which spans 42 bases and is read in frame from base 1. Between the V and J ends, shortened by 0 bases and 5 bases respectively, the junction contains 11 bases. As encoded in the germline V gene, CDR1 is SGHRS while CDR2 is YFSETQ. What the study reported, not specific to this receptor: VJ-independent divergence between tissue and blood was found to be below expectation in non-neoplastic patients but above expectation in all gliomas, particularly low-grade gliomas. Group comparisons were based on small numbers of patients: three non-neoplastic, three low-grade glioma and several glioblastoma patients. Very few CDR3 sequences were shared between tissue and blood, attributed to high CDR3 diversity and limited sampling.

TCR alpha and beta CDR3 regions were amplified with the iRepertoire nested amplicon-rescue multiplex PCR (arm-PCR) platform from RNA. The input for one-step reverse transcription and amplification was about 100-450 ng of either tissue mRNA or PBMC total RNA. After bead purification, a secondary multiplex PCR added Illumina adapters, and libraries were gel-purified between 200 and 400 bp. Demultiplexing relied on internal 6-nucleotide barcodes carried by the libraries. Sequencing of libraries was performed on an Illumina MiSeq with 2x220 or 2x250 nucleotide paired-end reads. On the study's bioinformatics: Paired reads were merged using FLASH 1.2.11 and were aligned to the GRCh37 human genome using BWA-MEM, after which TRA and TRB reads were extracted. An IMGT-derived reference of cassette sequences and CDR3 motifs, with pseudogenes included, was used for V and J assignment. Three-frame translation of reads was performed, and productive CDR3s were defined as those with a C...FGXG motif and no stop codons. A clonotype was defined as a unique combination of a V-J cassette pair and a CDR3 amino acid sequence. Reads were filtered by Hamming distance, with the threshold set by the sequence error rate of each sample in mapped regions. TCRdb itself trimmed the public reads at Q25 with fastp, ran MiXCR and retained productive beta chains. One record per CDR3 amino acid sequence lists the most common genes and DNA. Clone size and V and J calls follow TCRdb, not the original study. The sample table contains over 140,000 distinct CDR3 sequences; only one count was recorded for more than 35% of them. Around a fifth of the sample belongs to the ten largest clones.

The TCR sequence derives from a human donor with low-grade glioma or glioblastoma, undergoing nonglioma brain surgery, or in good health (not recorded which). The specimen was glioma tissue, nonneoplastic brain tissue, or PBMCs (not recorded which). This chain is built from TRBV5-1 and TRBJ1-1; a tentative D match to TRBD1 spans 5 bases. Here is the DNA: TGCGCCAGCAGCTTGGGGGGGTGGAAAACTGAAGCTTTCTTT. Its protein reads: CASSLGGWKTEAFF.